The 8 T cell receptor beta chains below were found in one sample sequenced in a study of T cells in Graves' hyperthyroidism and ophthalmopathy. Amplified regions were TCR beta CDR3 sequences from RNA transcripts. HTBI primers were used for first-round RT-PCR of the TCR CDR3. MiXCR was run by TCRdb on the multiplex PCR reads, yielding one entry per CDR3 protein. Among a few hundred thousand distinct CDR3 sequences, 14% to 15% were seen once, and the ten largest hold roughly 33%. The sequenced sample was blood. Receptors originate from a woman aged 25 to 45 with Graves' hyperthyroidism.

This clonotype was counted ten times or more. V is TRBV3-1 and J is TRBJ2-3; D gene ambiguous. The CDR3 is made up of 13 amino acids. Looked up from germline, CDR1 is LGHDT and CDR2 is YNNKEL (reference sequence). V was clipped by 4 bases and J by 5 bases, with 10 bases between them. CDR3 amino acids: CASSPELEDTQYF. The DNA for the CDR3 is TGTGCCAGCAGCCCCGAGCTGGAAGATACGCAGTATTTT.

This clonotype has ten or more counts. In nucleotides, the CDR3 is TGCAGTGCTAGAGGACCTGTTCGGGAGCAGTACTTC. Protein sequence: CSARGPVREQYF. The chain carries TRBV20-1 and TRBJ2-7; D remains ambiguous. The CDR3 runs to 12 residues. Germline values: CDR1 DFQATT, CDR2 SNEGSKA (reference sequence). Trimming shortened V by 1 base and J by 7 bases, and 11 bases separated the two germline ends.

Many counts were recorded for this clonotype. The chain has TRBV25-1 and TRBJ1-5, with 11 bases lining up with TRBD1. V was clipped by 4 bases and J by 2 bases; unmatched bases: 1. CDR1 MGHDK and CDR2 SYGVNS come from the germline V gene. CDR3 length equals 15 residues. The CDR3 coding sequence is TGTGCCAGCAGTGGGGACAGGGGGGGCAATCAGCCCCAGCATTTT. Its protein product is CASSGDRGGNQPQHF. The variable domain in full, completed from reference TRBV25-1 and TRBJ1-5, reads EADIYQTPRYLVIGTGKKITLECSQTMGHDKMYWYQQDPGMELHLIHYSYGVNSTEKGDLSSESTVSRIRTEHFPLTLESARPSHTSQYLCASSGDRGGNQPQHFGDGTRLSIL.

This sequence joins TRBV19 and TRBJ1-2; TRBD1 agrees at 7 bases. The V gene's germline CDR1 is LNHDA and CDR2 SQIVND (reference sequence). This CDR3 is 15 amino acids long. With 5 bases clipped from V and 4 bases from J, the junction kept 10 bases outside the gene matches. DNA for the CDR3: TGTGCCAGTAGTGAAACCGGGACAGCGGTCTATGGCTACACCTTC. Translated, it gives CASSETGTAVYGYTF. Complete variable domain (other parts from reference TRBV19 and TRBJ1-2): DGGITQSPKYLFRKEGQNVTLSCEQNLNHDAMYWYRQDPGQGLRLIYYSQIVNDFQKGDIAEGYSVSREKKESFPLTVTSAQKNPTAFYLCASSETGTAVYGYTFGSGTRLTVV.

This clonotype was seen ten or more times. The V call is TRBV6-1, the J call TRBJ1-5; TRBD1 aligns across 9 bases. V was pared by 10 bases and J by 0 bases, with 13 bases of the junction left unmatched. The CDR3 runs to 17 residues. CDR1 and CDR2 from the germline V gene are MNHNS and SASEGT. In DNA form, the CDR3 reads TGTGCCACCCCCGGGACAGGGCCATCTAATAGCAATCAGCCCCAGCATTTT. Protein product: CATPGTGPSNSNQPQHF.

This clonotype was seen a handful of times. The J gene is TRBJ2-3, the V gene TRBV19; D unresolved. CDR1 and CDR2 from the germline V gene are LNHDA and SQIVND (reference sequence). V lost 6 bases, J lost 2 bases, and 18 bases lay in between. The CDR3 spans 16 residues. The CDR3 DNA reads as TGTGCCAGTAGACTTGAGATGGGCGACAACACAGATACGCAGTATTTT. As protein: CASRLEMGDNTDTQYF.

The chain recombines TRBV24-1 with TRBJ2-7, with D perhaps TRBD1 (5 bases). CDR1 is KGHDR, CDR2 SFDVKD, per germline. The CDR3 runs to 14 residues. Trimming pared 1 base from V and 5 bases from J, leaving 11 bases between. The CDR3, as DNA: TGTGCCACCAGTGATTTCAGGGCAACGGACGAGCAGTACTTC. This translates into CATSDFRATDEQYF.

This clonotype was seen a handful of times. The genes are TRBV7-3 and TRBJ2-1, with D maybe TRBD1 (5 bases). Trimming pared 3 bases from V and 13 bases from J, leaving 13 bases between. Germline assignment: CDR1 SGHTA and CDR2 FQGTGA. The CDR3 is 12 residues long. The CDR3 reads CASSFIQGLQFF. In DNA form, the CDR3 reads TGTGCCAGCAGCTTCATCCAGGGCCTACAGTTCTTC.